This TCR beta chain is drawn from a study of shared clonotypes between healthy human individuals. Study context: The people who gave samples were a couple of women and three men aged 18 to 49. A donor's plate count was three for CD4 naive and three for CD4 memory; CD8 naive had two and CD8 memory one. Whole-study results and caveats: Generation probabilities of non-shared clonotypes were lower (relative to those shared by all four donors).

Remarks on this clone: Its antigen is not known.

CDR1 is SNHLY and CDR2 is FYNNEI in the germline V gene. The CDR3 consists of 14 residues. V lost 5 bases and J lost 3; bases outside the gene matches: 5. In the authors' methods: Filtering differed since immunoSEQ provided only junctions, with no quality scores. The repertoire was sequenced with immunoSEQ multiplex PCR; TCRdb's copy has only in-frame clones and lacks some. V and J calls and clone size are copied from that table; D and trimming were computed from the DNA. The sample contains approximately 1.5 million clones, about 98.5% of which appear only once. The chain links TRBV2 to TRBJ2-7; 9 nucleotides agree with TRBD1. The origin of this receptor is a man aged 25-45 years in good health. The sample was naive CD4+ T cells sorted from blood. Specified subset: CD45RA+ positively selected. The CDR3, as DNA: TGTGCCAGCAGTCCAATGGACAGGGGCTACGAGCAGTACTTC. This sequence encodes CASSPMDRGYEQYF.